The clone carrying this T cell receptor (beta chain) appeared a few times. CDR1 SGHTA and CDR2 FQGNSA come from the germline V gene. CDR3 length equals 17 residues. The trim removed 5 bases at V and 0 bases at J, leaving 8 bases unmatched. Each CDR3 protein is one row after TCRdb ran MiXCR on the RT-PCR reads. Of more than 600,000 distinct CDR3 sequences in the sample, approximately 15% were seen once. The clonotype was recovered from a female donor in good health, serving as a healthy control. The sequenced sample was memory CD4+ T cells from blood. The chain couples TRBV7-2 to TRBJ2-3, with 10 bases identical to TRBD2. CDR3: CASSPRPAGGSTDTQYF. The CDR3 DNA reads as TGTGCCAGCAGCCCTAGACCAGCGGGGGGGAGCACAGATACGCAGTATTTT.